The 18 T cell receptor beta chains reported below all come from one sample, sequenced in a study of blood T cells in healthy people across ages. Next came a second PCR, run for about 7 to 11 cycles, which used a sample-barcoded 5' primer along with a J-beta primer mix. TCRdb recomputed calls from the 5' RACE reads with MiXCR, one row per CDR3 protein. The table shows about 900,000 distinct CDR3 sequences, with around 68% occurring only once. Material: blood. These receptors all stem from a man aged 25 to 40 in good health.

The table lists this clonotype with a few counts. The rearrangement uses TRBV10-3 and TRBJ2-1, with D tentatively TRBD1 (5 bases). Germline V gene lookup returns CDR1 ENHRY and CDR2 SYGVKD. The CDR3 has 14 residues. V shed 8 bases and J shed 4 bases, with 15 bases lying between them. The CDR3 here is CAIQPSKGYNEQFF. The CDR3, as DNA: TGTGCCATCCAACCGTCGAAGGGGTACAATGAGCAGTTCTTC.

The CDR3 protein is CASSLKGIGETQYF. The CDR3 DNA is TGCGCCAGCAGCTTAAAGGGAATTGGAGAGACCCAGTACTTC. J is TRBJ2-5 and V is TRBV5-1, with D unresolved. V lost 2 bases and J lost 4, with 12 bases in between. CDR3 length: 14 residues. Per germline, CDR1 SGHRS and CDR2 YFSETQ.

This clonotype was seen a single time. The rearrangement uses TRBV28 and TRBJ2-7; 11 bases map to TRBD2. Losses at the gene ends were 6 bases for V and 0 bases for J; bases not matched to a gene: 4. CDR1 and CDR2 from the germline V gene are MDHEN and SYDVKM. This CDR3 contains 15 residues. CDR3 nucleotides: TGTGCCAGCAGCGGGGGACTAGCGGACTCCTACGAGCAGTACTTC. Its protein product is CASSGGLADSYEQYF.

CDR3 protein: CAIRTGRLNSPLHF. The CDR3 nucleotides are TGTGCCATCAGAACGGGACGGCTAAATTCACCCCTCCACTTT. This chain connects TRBV10-3 to TRBJ1-6, with D tentatively TRBD1 (5 bases). The CDR3 covers 14 residues. V was shortened by 6 bases and J by 7 bases, with 13 bases between the two germline ends. Germline V CDR1 and CDR2: ENHRY, SYGVKD.

This clonotype was picked up a small number of times. The chain couples TRBV5-5 to TRBJ1-5, with D possibly matching TRBD1 (6 bases). Germline V CDR1 and CDR2: SGHKS, YYEKEE (reference sequence). The V end was cut by 5 bases, the J end by 4 bases, with 10 bases between. The CDR3 runs to 13 residues. CDR3 in amino acids: CASSYTGNQPQHF. The CDR3 region has the DNA TGTGCCAGCAGTTATACAGGGAATCAGCCCCAGCATTTT.

V and J are TRBV30 and TRBJ1-4; TRBD1 might be the D (5 bases). Deletions cut 0 bases from V and 8 bases from J, with 16 bases between. The length of the CDR3 is 15 residues. CDR1 and CDR2 from the germline V gene are GTSNPN and SVGIG (reference sequence). The CDR3: CAWSVSVQGYEKLFF. DNA of the CDR3: TGTGCCTGGAGTGTTTCGGTCCAGGGTTACGAAAAACTGTTTTTT.

J is TRBJ1-2 and V is TRBV10-3, with D tentatively TRBD1 (5 bases). The CDR3 runs 12 residues. V dropped 4 bases and J dropped 4 bases, with 7 bases sitting between them. From germline, CDR1 is ENHRY and CDR2 SYGVKD. CDR3 sequence reads: CAISAGFYGYTF. CDR3 nucleotides: TGTGCCATCAGTGCAGGGTTCTATGGCTACACCTTC.

This clonotype was counted a few times. This sequence joins TRBV7-2 and TRBJ2-4; 7 bases match TRBD1. The V and J ends lost 5 bases and 0 bases, in that order; junction bases with no gene match: 7. The CDR3 consists of 16 residues. Germline assignment: CDR1 SGHTA and CDR2 FQGNSA. The CDR3 DNA sequence: TGTGCCAGCAGCGAGACAGGGACCTTAGCCAAAAACATTCAGTACTTC. As protein: CASSETGTLAKNIQYF.

This chain connects TRBV4-1 to TRBJ2-5; 8 nucleotides match TRBD1. This CDR3 spans 17 amino acids. The germline V gene encodes CDR1 MGHRA and CDR2 YSYEKL. V trimming: 1 base; J trimming: 2 bases; junction bases outside the gene matches: 9. CDR3 loop: CASSQGGVRGPQETQYF. DNA of the CDR3: TGCGCCAGCAGCCAAGGGGGGGTCAGGGGGCCTCAAGAGACCCAGTACTTC.

The V and J genes are TRBV4-3 and TRBJ2-1; a weak D match, TRBD2 (6 bases). Germline CDR1 LGHNA, CDR2 YSLEER. The CDR3 is made up of 12 amino acids. Between the trimmed V and J ends, which lost 7 bases and 10 bases, there was a span of 14 bases. The DNA of the CDR3 is TGCGCCAGCACCCGGGGGAATGGCGAGCAGTTCTTC. Residues: CASTRGNGEQFF.

The chain uses TRBV5-4 and TRBJ1-2; maybe TRBD1 (5 bases). V lost 3 bases to trimming and J lost 4 bases, with 19 bases between them. In germline, CDR1 is SGHNT, CDR2 YYREEE (reference sequence). The CDR3 covers 16 residues. The CDR3 protein is CASSYVRGGAAYGYTF. The CDR3 bases are TGTGCCAGCAGCTACGTGAGGGGAGGGGCCGCCTATGGCTACACCTTC.

In this sample, this clonotype turned up a few times. The J gene is TRBJ2-2, the V gene TRBV29-1, with 7 nucleotides matching TRBD1. V shed 4 bases, J shed 6 bases, and the junction held 5 bases outside the gene matches. The CDR3 is 13 amino acids. Germline lookup yields CDR1 SQVTM and CDR2 ANQGSEA. This CDR3 reads CSVVRQGAGELFF. The CDR3 region has the DNA TGCAGCGTTGTCCGGCAGGGGGCCGGGGAGCTGTTTTTT.

This clonotype turned up a few times. CDR3 loop: CATQARDDSYEQYF. In DNA, the CDR3 is TGTGCCACCCAAGCTAGGGACGACTCCTACGAGCAGTACTTC. This sequence joins TRBV15 and TRBJ2-7; D assignment may be TRBD1 or TRBD2 (5 bases each). In germline, CDR1 is LNHNV, CDR2 YYDKDF (reference sequence). The CDR3 has 14 residues. V was cut by 8 bases and J by 0 bases, with 14 bases left in between.

J is TRBJ1-5 and V is TRBV9; no firm D call. Germline V gene sequence: CDR1 SGDLS, CDR2 YYNGEE. This CDR3 has 13 residues. Trimming took off 0 bases at V and 6 bases at J, with 7 bases between the two ends. In nucleotides, the CDR3 is TGTGCCAGCAGCGTAGAAGGGAGTCAGCCCCAGCATTTT. Its translation is CASSVEGSQPQHF.

This chain uses TRBV4-1 with TRBJ2-7; 10 bases agree with TRBD1. The germline V gene encodes CDR1 MGHRA and CDR2 YSYEKL. J gave up 1 base and V 2 bases, and 11 bases lay outside the gene matches. The length of the CDR3 is 18 residues. The CDR3 DNA reads TGCGCCAGCAGCCAAACATTGACAGGGGGCGATTCTTCCTACGAGCAGTACTTC. Protein sequence: CASSQTLTGGDSSYEQYF.

The rearrangement uses TRBV18 and TRBJ2-4, with D possibly being TRBD2 (6 bases). CDR1 is KGHSH and CDR2 is LQKENI in the germline V gene. The germline V and J ends were trimmed by 6 bases and 9 bases, with 24 bases remaining between them. The CDR3 runs 16 residues. CDR3 protein: CASSRPRREKAGIQYF. The CDR3 bases are TGTGCCAGCTCTCGCCCGAGGCGAGAAAAAGCGGGCATTCAGTACTTC.

A word on this clonotype: The junction departs from germline at one end; a sequencing error may be responsible. The CDR3: CASSLEHIGGSPDTQYF. DNA of the CDR3: TGTGCTAGCAGCTTAGAGCACATAGGGGGAAGCCCGGATACGCAGTATTTT. The rearrangement links TRBV11-2 to TRBJ2-3; D possibly corresponds to TRBD1 (6 bases). The CDR3 has 17 amino acids. Germline CDR1 SGHAT, CDR2 FQNNGV.

The chain is built from TRBV29-1 and TRBJ2-7; D ambiguous. The germline V and J ends were trimmed by 4 bases and 5 bases, with 12 bases remaining between them. CDR3 size: 12 residues. CDR1 is SQVTM and CDR2 is ANQGSEA in the germline V gene. In DNA form, the CDR3 reads TGCAGCGTTGGGGTCCAGGCTAACGAGCAGTACTTC. This sequence encodes CSVGVQANEQYF.